This T cell receptor (beta chain) was found in a study of shared clonotypes between healthy human individuals. Worth noting for this clone: Its antigen is undetermined.

The study, taken as a whole, reports: Limited genetic and exposure-history diversity came from having few donors.

Per germline, CDR1 SGHRS and CDR2 YFSETQ. V lost 4 bases and J 3 bases, leaving 10 bases between the germline ends. The CDR3 runs 13 residues. The assay used deep level. Measured with immunoSEQ multiplex PCR; TCRdb has only the in-frame clones, and not every one. The sample includes around 1.5 million clones, 95% to 99% of them seen just once. The study drew its donors from healthy HIV-negative adults without recent acute infections or vaccinations. The gene calls are TRBV5-1 and TRBJ1-1; D is unclear. Sequenced: naive CD4+ T cells sorted from blood. Subset here: CD45RA+ positively selected. This receptor was identified in a man aged 25-40 years in good health. The CDR3 DNA is TGCGCCAGCAGCACCTTACGGGACACTGAAGCTTTCTTT. It is translated as CASSTLRDTEAFF.